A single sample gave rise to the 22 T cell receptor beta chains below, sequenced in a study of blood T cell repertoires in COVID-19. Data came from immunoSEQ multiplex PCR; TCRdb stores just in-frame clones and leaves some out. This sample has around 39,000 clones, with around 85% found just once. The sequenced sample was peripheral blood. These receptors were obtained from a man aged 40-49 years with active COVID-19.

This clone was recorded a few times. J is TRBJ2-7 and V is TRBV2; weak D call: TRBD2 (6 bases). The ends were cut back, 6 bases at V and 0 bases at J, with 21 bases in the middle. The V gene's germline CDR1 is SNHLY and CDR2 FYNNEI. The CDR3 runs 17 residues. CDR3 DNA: TGTGCCAGCAGGGGGAGTCAAGCGGGTACTCCCTCCTACGAGCAGTACTTC. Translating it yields CASRGSQAGTPSYEQYF. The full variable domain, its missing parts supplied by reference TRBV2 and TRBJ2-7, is EPEVTQTPSHQVTQMGQEVILRCVPISNHLYFYWYRQILGQKVEFLVSFYNNEISEKSEIFDDQFSVERPDGSNFTLKIRSTKLEDSAMYFCASRGSQAGTPSYEQYFGPGTRLTVT.

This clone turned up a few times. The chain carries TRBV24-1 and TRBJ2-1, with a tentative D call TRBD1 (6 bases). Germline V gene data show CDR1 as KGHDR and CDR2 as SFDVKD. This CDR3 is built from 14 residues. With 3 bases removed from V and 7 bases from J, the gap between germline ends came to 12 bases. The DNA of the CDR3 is TGTGCCACCAGTGATCCCGGACAGATTAATGAGCAGTTCTTC. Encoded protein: CATSDPGQINEQFF.

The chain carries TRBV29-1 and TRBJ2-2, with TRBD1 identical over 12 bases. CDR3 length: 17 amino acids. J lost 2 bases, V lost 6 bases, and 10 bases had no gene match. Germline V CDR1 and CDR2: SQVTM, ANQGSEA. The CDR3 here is CSVLGGTGGVNTGELFF. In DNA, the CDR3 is TGCAGCGTCCTTGGAGGGACAGGGGGCGTAAACACCGGGGAGCTGTTTTTT.

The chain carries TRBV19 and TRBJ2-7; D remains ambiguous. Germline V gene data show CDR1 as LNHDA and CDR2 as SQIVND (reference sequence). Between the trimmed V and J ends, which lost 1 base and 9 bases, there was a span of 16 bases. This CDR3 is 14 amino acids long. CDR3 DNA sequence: TGTGCCAGTAGTATAGGAGGAGATAACGTGGGGCAGTACTTC. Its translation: CASSIGGDNVGQYF.

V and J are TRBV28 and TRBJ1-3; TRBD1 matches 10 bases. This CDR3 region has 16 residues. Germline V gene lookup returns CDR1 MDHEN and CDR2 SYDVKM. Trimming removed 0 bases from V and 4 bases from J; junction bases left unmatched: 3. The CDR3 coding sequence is TGTGCCAGCAGTTTATGGGGGACAGGGGAAGGAAACACCATATATTTT. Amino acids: CASSLWGTGEGNTIYF. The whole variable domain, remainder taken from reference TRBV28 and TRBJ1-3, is DVKVTQSSRYLVKRTGEKVFLECVQDMDHENMFWYRQDPGLGLRLIYFSYDVKMKEKGDIPEGYSVSREKKERFSLILESASTNQTSMYLCASSLWGTGEGNTIYFGEGSWLTVV.

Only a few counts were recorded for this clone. CDR3 coding DNA: TGTGCCAGCAGCATATTGACAGGGGAACCCTCCTACGAGCAGTACTTC. Protein sequence: CASSILTGEPSYEQYF. V usage is TRBV28 and J usage is TRBJ2-7; 8 bases map to TRBD1. Losses at the gene ends were 6 bases for V and 0 bases for J; bases not matched to a gene: 10. Germline V gives CDR1 MDHEN, CDR2 SYDVKM. The CDR3 is 16 amino acids.

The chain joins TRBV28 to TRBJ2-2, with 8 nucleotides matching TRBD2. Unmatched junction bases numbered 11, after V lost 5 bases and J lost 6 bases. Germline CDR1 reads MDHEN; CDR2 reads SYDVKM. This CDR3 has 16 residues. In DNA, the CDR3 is TGTGCCAGCAGTCGGCGAGGGACGGGAGGGCCCGGGGAGCTGTTTTTT. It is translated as CASSRRGTGGPGELFF.

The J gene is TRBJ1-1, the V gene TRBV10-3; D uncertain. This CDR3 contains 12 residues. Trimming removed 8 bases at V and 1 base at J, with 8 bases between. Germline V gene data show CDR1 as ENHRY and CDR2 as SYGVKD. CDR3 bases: TGTGCCATCGGCCGATCGAACACTGAAGCTTTCTTT. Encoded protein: CAIGRSNTEAFF.

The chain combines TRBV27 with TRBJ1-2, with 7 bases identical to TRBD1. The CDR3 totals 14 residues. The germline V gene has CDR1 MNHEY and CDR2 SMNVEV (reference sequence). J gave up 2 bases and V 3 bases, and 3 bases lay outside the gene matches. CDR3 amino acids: CASSFSRGNYGYTF. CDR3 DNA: TGTGCCAGCAGTTTCTCCAGGGGGAACTATGGCTACACCTTC.

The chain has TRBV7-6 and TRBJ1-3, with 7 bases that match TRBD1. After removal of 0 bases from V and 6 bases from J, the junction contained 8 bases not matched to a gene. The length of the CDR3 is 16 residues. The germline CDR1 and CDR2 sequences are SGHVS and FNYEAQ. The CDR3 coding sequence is TGTGCCAGCAGCTTAGCGGTCAGACAGGGTAAAAACACCATATATTTT. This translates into CASSLAVRQGKNTIYF.

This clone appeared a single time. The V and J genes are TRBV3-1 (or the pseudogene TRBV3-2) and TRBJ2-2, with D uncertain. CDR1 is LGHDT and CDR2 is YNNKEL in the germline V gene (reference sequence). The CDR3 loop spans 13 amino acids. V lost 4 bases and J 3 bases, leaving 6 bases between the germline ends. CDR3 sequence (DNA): TGTGCCAGCAGCCCGTCCTACACCGGGGAGCTGTTTTTT. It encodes CASSPSYTGELFF.

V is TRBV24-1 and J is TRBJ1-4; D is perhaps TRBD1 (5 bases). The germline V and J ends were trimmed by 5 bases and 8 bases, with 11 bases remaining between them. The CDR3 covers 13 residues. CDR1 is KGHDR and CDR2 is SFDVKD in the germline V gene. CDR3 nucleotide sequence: TGTGCCACCAGTGGACGAACAGGAGAAAAACTGTTTTTT. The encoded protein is CATSGRTGEKLFF.

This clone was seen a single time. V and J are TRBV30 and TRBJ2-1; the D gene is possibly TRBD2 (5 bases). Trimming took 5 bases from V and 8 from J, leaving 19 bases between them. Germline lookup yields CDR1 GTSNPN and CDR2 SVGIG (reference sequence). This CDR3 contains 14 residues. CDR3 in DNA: TGTGCCTGGGACCGGGGTATTAGAGCCCATGAGCAGTTCTTC. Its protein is CAWDRGIRAHEQFF.

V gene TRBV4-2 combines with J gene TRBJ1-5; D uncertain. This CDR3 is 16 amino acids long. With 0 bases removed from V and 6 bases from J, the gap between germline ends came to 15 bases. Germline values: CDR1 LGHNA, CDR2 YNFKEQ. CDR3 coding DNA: TGTGCCAGCAGCCAAGATGTGGCCAGGTCGGCTCAGCCCCAGCATTTT. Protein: CASSQDVARSAQPQHF.

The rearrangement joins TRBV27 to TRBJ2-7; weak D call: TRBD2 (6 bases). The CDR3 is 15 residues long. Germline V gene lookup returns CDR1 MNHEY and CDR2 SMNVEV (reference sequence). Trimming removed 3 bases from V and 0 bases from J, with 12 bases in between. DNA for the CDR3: TGTGCCAGCAGTTTCGGAGCGGGCTTCTCCTACGAGCAGTACTTC. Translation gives CASSFGAGFSYEQYF.

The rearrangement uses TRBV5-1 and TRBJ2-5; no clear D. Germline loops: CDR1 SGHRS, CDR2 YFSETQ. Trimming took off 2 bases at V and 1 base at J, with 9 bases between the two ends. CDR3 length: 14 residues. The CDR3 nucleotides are TGCGCCAGCAGCTTAACGAGCGCCCAAGAGACCCAGTACTTC. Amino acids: CASSLTSAQETQYF.

CDR3 nucleotide sequence: TGCGCCAGCGGATCCGGGACAGGGGGCAATGAGCAGTTCTTC. Translation gives CASGSGTGGNEQFF. V usage is TRBV5-1 and J usage is TRBJ2-1, with 11 bases that match TRBD1. Germline-derived CDR1 and CDR2 are SGHRS and YFSETQ. The J segment lost 6 bases and the V segment lost 7 bases, leaving 6 bases of the junction unmatched. This CDR3 has 14 residues.

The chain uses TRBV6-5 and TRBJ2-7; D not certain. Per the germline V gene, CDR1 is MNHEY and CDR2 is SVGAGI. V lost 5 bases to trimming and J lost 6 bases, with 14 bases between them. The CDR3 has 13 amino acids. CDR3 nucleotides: TGTGCCAGCAGTAACCCCCCCCCAGGCGAGCAGTACTTC. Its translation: CASSNPPPGEQYF.

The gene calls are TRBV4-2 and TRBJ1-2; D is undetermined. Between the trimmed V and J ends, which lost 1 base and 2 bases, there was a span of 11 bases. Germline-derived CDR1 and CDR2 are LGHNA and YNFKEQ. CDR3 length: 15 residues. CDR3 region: CASSQVSGTNYGYTF. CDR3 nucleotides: TGTGCCAGCAGCCAAGTTTCAGGAACCAACTATGGCTACACCTTC.

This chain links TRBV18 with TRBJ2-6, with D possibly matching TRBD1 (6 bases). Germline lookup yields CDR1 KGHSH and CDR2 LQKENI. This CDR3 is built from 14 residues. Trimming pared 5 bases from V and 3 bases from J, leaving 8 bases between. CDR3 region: CASSGGGGANVLTF. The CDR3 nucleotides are TGTGCCAGCTCAGGGGGCGGTGGGGCCAACGTCCTGACTTTC.

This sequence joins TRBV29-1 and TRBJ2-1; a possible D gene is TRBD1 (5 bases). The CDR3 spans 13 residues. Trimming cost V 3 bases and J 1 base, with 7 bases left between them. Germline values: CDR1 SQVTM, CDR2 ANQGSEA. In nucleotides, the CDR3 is TGCAGCGTTGAGGCAGGGTCCTACAATGAGCAGTTCTTC. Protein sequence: CSVEAGSYNEQFF.

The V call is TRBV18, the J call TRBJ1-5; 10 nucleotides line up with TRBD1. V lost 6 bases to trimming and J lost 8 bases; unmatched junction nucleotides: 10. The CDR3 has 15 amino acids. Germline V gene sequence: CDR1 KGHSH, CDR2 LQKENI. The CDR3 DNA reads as TGTGCCAGCTCTCCGGGACAGGGGAGCTTGAAGCCCCAGCATTTT. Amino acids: CASSPGQGSLKPQHF.